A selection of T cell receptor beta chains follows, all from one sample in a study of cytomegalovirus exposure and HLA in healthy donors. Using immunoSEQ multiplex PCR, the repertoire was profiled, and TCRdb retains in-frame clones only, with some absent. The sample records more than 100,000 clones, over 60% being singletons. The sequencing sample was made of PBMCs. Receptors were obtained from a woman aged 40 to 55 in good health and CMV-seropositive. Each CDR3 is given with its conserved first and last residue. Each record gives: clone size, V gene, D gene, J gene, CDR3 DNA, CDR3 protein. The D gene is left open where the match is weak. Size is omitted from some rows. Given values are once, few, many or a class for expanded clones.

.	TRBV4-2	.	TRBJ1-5	TGTGCCAGCAGCCAAGAAAAAGGAGTCGGTCAGCCCCAGCATTTT	CASSQEKGVGQPQHF
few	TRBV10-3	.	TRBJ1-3	TGTGCCATCAGTGATTTTTCCGGTGCGAGTGGAAACACCATATATTTT	CAISDFSGASGNTIYF
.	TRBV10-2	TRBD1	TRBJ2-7	TGCGCCAGCAGTGACCTCGGGACAGGGAGCTACGAGCAGTACTTC	CASSDLGTGSYEQYF
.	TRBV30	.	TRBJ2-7	TGTGCCTGGAGTGTAATAGGAGGCGAGCAGTACTTC	CAWSVIGGEQYF
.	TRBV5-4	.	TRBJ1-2	TGTGCCAGCAGCTTGGGGGGACTGGATAACTATGGCTACACCTTC	CASSLGGLDNYGYTF
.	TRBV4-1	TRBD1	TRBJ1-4	TGCGCCAGCAGCCAAGAGGGGACAGGGGGCCTGAGTGAAAAACTGTTTTTT	CASSQEGTGGLSEKLFF
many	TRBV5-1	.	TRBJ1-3	TGCGCCAGCAGCCCCCTCCTTGGAAACACCATATATTTT	CASSPLLGNTIYF
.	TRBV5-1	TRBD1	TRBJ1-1	TGCGCCAGCAGCCGGAGGGGGACAGGGGAAAGGGGGGACACTGAAGCTTTCTTT	CASSRRGTGERGDTEAFF
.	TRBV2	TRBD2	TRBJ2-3	TGTGCCAGCACCCCTAGACTAGCGGGGAGCACAGATACGCAGTATTTT	CASTPRLAGSTDTQYF
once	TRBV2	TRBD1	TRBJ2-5	TGTGCCAGCAGCGGAACAGGGGTCGTCGAGACCCAGTACTTC	CASSGTGVVETQYF
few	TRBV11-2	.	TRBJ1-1	TGTGCCAGCAGCCCGCAGGGGAACACTGAAGCTTTCTTT	CASSPQGNTEAFF
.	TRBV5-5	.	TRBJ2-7	TGTGCCAGCAGCCAGGCCTACGAGCAGTACTTC	CASSQAYEQYF
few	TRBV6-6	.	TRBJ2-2	TGTGCCAGCAGTTACGAAGTTCAGATTGGCACCGGGGAGCTGTTTTTT	CASSYEVQIGTGELFF
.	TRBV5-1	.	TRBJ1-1	TGCGCCAGCAGCGATCGAAGCCGAGGGAACACTGAAGCTCTCTTT	CASSDRSRGNTEALF
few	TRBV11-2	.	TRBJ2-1	TGTGCCAGCAGCTCAGGCCCCCGCTCCAACAATGAGCAGTTCTTC	CASSSGPRSNNEQFF
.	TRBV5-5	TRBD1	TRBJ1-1	TGTGCCAGCAGCCTTCTGAGGGGACAGATGAACACTGAAGCTTTCTTT	CASSLLRGQMNTEAFF
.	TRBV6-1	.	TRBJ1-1	TGTGCCAGCAGTGAAGCGACGGAGGGGTACACTGAAGCTTTCTTT	CASSEATEGYTEAFF
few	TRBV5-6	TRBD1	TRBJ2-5	TGTGCCAGCAGCTTGGGCAGGGGGCAGAGCGGGGAGACCCAGTACTTC	CASSLGRGQSGETQYF
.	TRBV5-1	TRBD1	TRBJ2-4	TGCGCCAGCAGCAGGGGACAGGGTGCCAAAAACATTCAGTACTTC	CASSRGQGAKNIQYF
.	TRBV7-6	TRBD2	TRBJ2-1	TGTGCCAGCAGCCAGAGACCTAGCGGGGGATACAATGAGCAGTTCTTC	CASSQRPSGGYNEQFF
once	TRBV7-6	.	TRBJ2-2	TGTGCCAGCAGCCCAAGGACAGGGACTACGAACACCGGGGAGCTGTTTTTT	CASSPRTGTTNTGELFF
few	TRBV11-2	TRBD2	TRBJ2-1	TGTGCCAGCAGCTTTGAGACTAGCGGGCCATACAATGAGCAGTTCTTC	CASSFETSGPYNEQFF
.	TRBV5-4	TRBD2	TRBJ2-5	TGTGCCAGCAGCTTTTGGCGGGGGGAGGAGACCCAGTACTTC	CASSFWRGEETQYF
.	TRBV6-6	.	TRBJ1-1	TGTGCCAGCAGTTACTTCACAGGGAACACTGAAGCTTTCTTT	CASSYFTGNTEAFF
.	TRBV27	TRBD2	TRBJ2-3	TGTGCCAGCAGTTCCCTCGCGGCTAGCGGGGGGGCAGATACGCAGTATTTT	CASSSLAASGGADTQYF
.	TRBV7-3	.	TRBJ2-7	TGTGCCAGCAGCCCCCGACAGGCCTCCTACGAGCAGTACTTC	CASSPRQASYEQYF
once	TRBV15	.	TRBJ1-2	TGTGCCACCAGCAGAGGAGGCTCTTCCTATGGCTACACCTTC	CATSRGGSSYGYTF
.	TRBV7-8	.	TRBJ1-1	TGTGCCAGCAGCCGCACGGCGGGGCGGCAGAACACTGAAGCTTTCTTT	CASSRTAGRQNTEAFF
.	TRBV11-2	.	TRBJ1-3	TGTGCCAGCAGCTTACATAGCGGGAGCTCTGGAAACACCATATATTTT	CASSLHSGSSGNTIYF
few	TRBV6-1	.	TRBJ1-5	TGTGCCAGCAGTGCAGGGGGCAATCAGCCCCAGCATTTT	CASSAGGNQPQHF
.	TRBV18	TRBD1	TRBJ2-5	TGTGCCAGCTCACCACCGGGAACAGGGGCCGGAGAGACCCAGTACTTC	CASSPPGTGAGETQYF